The T cell receptor (beta chain) under discussion was sequenced for a study of OX40 agonist ivuxolimab in advanced cancers. Turning to the study itself: Hepatocellular carcinoma, melanoma, renal cell or head and neck cancer was diagnosed in the dose-escalation patients. Earlier treatment with anti-PD-1, anti-PD-L1 or anti-CTLA-4 was permitted, and 30% to 40% had received some. Study observations and caveats: CD4+ and CD8+ T cells in blood underwent clonal expansion by week 6 at 0.1 to 3.0 mg/kg.

V dropped 7 bases and J dropped 8; count of bases not matched to a gene: 11. CDR1 and CDR2 from the germline V gene are SGHAT and FQNNGV. CDR3 length: 15 residues. TCRdb's copy holds only in-frame clones and misses some; the assay was immunoSEQ multiplex PCR. Found here are about 79,000 clones, about 90% of them singletons; the top ten hold 11%. In regard to this clone: What it binds is unknown.

V and J are TRBV11-2 and TRBJ2-1; 10 positions agree with TRBD1. This clonotype was sampled from an adult with an advanced solid tumor such as melanoma, head and neck, liver or kidney cancer. The material sequenced was CD4+ or CD8+ T cells sorted from blood, taken in a trial of the OX40 agonist ivuxolimab. The CDR3 nucleotides read TGTGCCAGCAACGCAGGAGGACAGGGGGATGATGAGCAGTTCTTC. This sequence encodes CASNAGGQGDDEQFF.